These 11 T cell receptor beta chains were all obtained from the same sample, sequenced in a study of CD8 T cells in ankylosing spondylitis. TCRdb reprocessed the 5' RACE reads with MiXCR, giving one entry per CDR3 protein. In the table there are 250,000 to 300,000 distinct CDR3 sequences, roughly 20% of which are singletons. The source material was blood, either unsorted or a sorted T cell fraction (not recorded which). All receptors derive from a male donor with ankylosing spondylitis or in good health (not recorded which).

This clonotype showed up just a few times. This sequence joins TRBV5-6 and TRBJ2-2; no definite D call. This CDR3 has 15 residues. Trimming left V 0 bases short and J 0 bases short, with 6 bases between. CDR1 and CDR2 from the germline V gene are SGHDT and YYEEEE. DNA for the CDR3: TGTGCCAGCAGCTTGGGTCCCGCGAACACCGGGGAGCTGTTTTTT. It encodes CASSLGPANTGELFF.

The V gene is TRBV7-9, the J gene TRBJ2-2, with 7 bases aligning to TRBD1. CDR1 and CDR2 (germline): SEHNR, FQNEAQ (reference sequence). This CDR3 has 14 amino acids. Trimming took 8 bases from V and 3 from J; bases not matched to a gene: 6. This CDR3 is CASALDRHTGELFF. In DNA form, the CDR3 reads TGTGCCAGCGCCTTGGACAGGCACACCGGGGAGCTGTTTTTT.

In its sample, this clonotype was seen a few times. The chain couples TRBV5-5 to TRBJ2-3; D remains ambiguous. Germline CDR1 reads SGHKS; CDR2 reads YYEKEE (reference sequence). This CDR3 spans 12 amino acids. Trimming left V 4 bases short and J 5 bases short, with 8 bases between. CDR3 in DNA: TGTGCCAGCAGCCATGCGGTAGATACGCAGTATTTT. Translated, it gives CASSHAVDTQYF.

In this sample, this clonotype turned up many times. The chain couples TRBV7-6 to TRBJ2-7; D is possibly TRBD2 (5 bases). Between the trimmed V and J ends, which lost 1 base and 4 bases, there was a span of 14 bases. Germline V gene lookup returns CDR1 SGHVS and CDR2 FNYEAQ. The CDR3 has 15 residues. Here the CDR3 DNA reads TGTGCCAGCAGCTTAGGTATCGGGTCGGGGTACGAGCAGTACGTC. This gives the protein CASSLGIGSGYEQYV.

The J gene is TRBJ2-1, the V gene TRBV6-2 or TRBV6-3; 14 positions agree with TRBD2. Germline assignment: CDR1 MNHEY and CDR2 SVGEGT. The CDR3 loop spans 16 amino acids. V lost 6 bases, J lost 6 bases, and 7 bases stayed unmatched. The CDR3 nucleotides are TGTGCCAGCAGCCATCCGACTAGCGGGAGGGTCAATGAGCAGTTCTTC. Translating gives CASSHPTSGRVNEQFF.

The chain has TRBV7-2 and TRBJ2-1, with D hard to call. Germline V CDR1 and CDR2: SGHTA, FQGNSA. The CDR3 loop spans 15 amino acids. Trimming took 3 bases from V and 0 from J, leaving 9 bases between them. CDR3 protein: CASSLADLSYNEQFF. For the CDR3, the DNA is TGTGCCAGCAGCTTGGCGGACCTCTCCTACAATGAGCAGTTCTTC.

This chain joins TRBV28 and TRBJ2-1, with D possibly called TRBD1 or TRBD2 (5 bases each). Trimming removed 5 bases from V and 10 bases from J, with 15 bases in between. Germline CDR1 is MDHEN and CDR2 is SYDVKM. This CDR3 comprises 13 residues. As DNA, the CDR3 is TGTGCCAGCAGTAGGGTAGGGACGGGCGAGCAGTTCTTC. It is translated as CASSRVGTGEQFF. Full variable domain (outside the CDR3, taken from reference TRBV28 and TRBJ2-1): DVKVTQSSRYLVKRTGEKVFLECVQDMDHENMFWYRQDPGLGLRLIYFSYDVKMKEKGDIPEGYSVSREKKERFSLILESASTNQTSMYLCASSRVGTGEQFFGPGTRLTVL.

The V gene is TRBV4-1, the J gene TRBJ2-3; the D gene is possibly TRBD1 (6 bases). The germline CDR1 and CDR2 sequences are MGHRA and YSYEKL. Trimming took off 0 bases at V and 2 bases at J, with 9 bases between the two ends. The CDR3 consists of 15 residues. In nucleotides, the CDR3 is TGCGCCAGCAGCCAAGAAGGACAGAACACAGATACGCAGTATTTT. It codes for CASSQEGQNTDTQYF.

J is TRBJ2-5 and V is TRBV2, with D possibly called TRBD1 or TRBD2 (5 bases each). CDR1 and CDR2 (germline): SNHLY, FYNNEI. This CDR3 is 12 amino acids long. Trimming shortened V by 6 bases and J by 7 bases, and 12 bases separated the two germline ends. CDR3 bases: TGTGCCAGCAGGGGGGACGGTTCGACCCAGTACTTC. It translates to CASRGDGSTQYF. The entire variable domain, with the rest obtained from reference TRBV2 and TRBJ2-5, is as follows: EPEVTQTPSHQVTQMGQEVILRCVPISNHLYFYWYRQILGQKVEFLVSFYNNEISEKSEIFDDQFSVERPDGSNFTLKIRSTKLEDSAMYFCASRGDGSTQYFGPGTRLLVL.

CDR3: CASSKTAGELFF. Written as DNA, the CDR3 is TGTGCCAGCAGCAAAACCGCCGGGGAGCTGTTTTTT. The genes are TRBV11-2 and TRBJ2-2, with D unclear. V was pared by 5 bases and J by 6 bases, with 7 bases between. The CDR3 extends over 12 amino acids. The germline V gene encodes CDR1 SGHAT and CDR2 FQNNGV.

This clonotype has a handful of counts. This chain joins TRBV7-3 and TRBJ2-3, with D possibly matching TRBD2 (7 bases). The CDR3 has 15 amino acids. CDR1 is SGHTA, CDR2 FQGTGA, per germline. V shed 5 bases and J shed 0 bases, with 12 bases lying between them. The CDR3 bases are TGTGCCAGCAGCCCTAGGGGGGGCAGCACAGATACGCAGTATTTT. Its protein product is CASSPRGGSTDTQYF.